The 27 T cell receptor beta chains reported below all come from one sample, sequenced in a study of T cells in Graves' hyperthyroidism and ophthalmopathy. Regions amplified from RNA transcripts were the TCR beta CDR3 regions. The TCR CDR3 was amplified in a first-round RT-PCR using the HTBI primer set. One entry per CDR3 protein, called by TCRdb with MiXCR from the multiplex PCR reads. The sample lists 200,000 to 250,000 distinct CDR3 sequences, about a sixth occurring once. Sequencing was carried out using blood. Receptor source: a woman under 30 with Graves' ophthalmopathy.

This clonotype was seen repeatedly, ten times or more. This chain uses TRBV2 with TRBJ2-7; maybe TRBD2 (5 bases). With 6 bases removed from V and 4 bases from J, the gap between germline ends came to 10 bases. From germline, CDR1 is SNHLY and CDR2 FYNNEI. The CDR3 runs 12 residues. The CDR3 reads CASSSGGYEQYF. The CDR3 DNA reads as TGTGCCAGCAGCTCTGGCGGGTACGAGCAGTACTTC.

In its sample, this clonotype was seen many times. The J gene is TRBJ2-7, the V gene TRBV20-1, with D perhaps assigned TRBD1 or TRBD2 (5 bases each). This CDR3 region has 16 residues. The germline gives CDR1 DFQATT, CDR2 SNEGSKA (reference sequence). The V end was cut by 5 bases, the J end by 0 bases, with 20 bases between. CDR3 sequence (DNA): TGCAGTGCTCTCTCGCCCGGGACGGGTACCTCCTACGAGCAGTACTTC. Protein sequence: CSALSPGTGTSYEQYF.

This clonotype was seen at least ten times. The J gene is TRBJ1-2, the V gene TRBV7-2; 9 nucleotides match TRBD1. Looked up from germline, CDR1 is SGHTA and CDR2 is FQGNSA. This CDR3 region has 14 residues. J was trimmed by 2 bases and V by 6 bases; bases with no gene match: 4. The CDR3 DNA reads as TGTGCCAGCAGACCGACAGGGGGGAACTATGGCTACACCTTC. It encodes CASRPTGGNYGYTF. The variable domain in full, with the rest retrieved from reference TRBV7-2 and TRBJ1-2, is GAGVSQSPSNKVTEKGKDVELRCDPISGHTALYWYRQSLGQGLEFLIYFQGNSAPDKSGLPSDRFSAERTGGSVSTLTIQRTQQEDSAVYLCASRPTGGNYGYTFGSGTRLTVV.

This clonotype was detected many times. The V call is TRBV24-1, the J call TRBJ2-1; D possibly corresponds to TRBD2 (6 bases). The CDR3 totals 15 residues. V gave up 4 bases and J gave up 0 bases, with 9 bases separating them. Germline V gene sequence: CDR1 KGHDR, CDR2 SFDVKD. CDR3 sequence: CATSEGGFSYNEQFF. CDR3 sequence (DNA): TGTGCCACCAGTGAGGGAGGCTTCTCCTACAATGAGCAGTTCTTC.

The sample holds many counts of this clonotype. The V gene is TRBV6-6, the J gene TRBJ2-2, with D hard to call. V was pared by 2 bases and J by 3 bases, with 4 bases between. The CDR3 contains 13 residues. CDR1 and CDR2 (germline): MNHNY, SVGAGI (reference sequence). The CDR3 protein is CASSYGHTGELFF. DNA of the CDR3: TGTGCCAGCAGTTACGGGCACACCGGGGAGCTGTTTTTT.

This clonotype was detected many times. V gene TRBV4-2 combines with J gene TRBJ1-1, with D maybe TRBD1 (5 bases). This CDR3 is built from 15 residues. Per the germline V gene, CDR1 is LGHNA and CDR2 is YNFKEQ. V lost 0 bases to trimming and J lost 4 bases, with 12 bases between them. The CDR3 is CASSQEGTVGTEAFF. The CDR3 DNA sequence: TGTGCCAGCAGCCAAGAAGGGACTGTAGGCACTGAAGCTTTCTTT.

In this sample, this clonotype turned up many times. The J gene is TRBJ2-3, the V gene TRBV5-1; TRBD2 is a possible D gene (6 bases). Germline loops: CDR1 SGHRS, CDR2 YFSETQ. Trimming removed 1 base at V and 4 bases at J, with 10 bases between. The CDR3 loop spans 14 amino acids. The CDR3 is CASSLRGFADTQYF. The CDR3 DNA reads as TGCGCCAGCAGCTTGCGGGGGTTTGCAGATACGCAGTATTTT.

This clonotype showed up many times. V and J are TRBV5-5 and TRBJ2-3; possible D gene TRBD2, 6 bases. V was shortened by 0 bases and J by 1 base, with 12 bases between the two germline ends. CDR3 length: 16 amino acids. Looked up from germline, CDR1 is SGHKS and CDR2 is YYEKEE (reference sequence). CDR3 loop: CASSLAGQRGTDTQYF. CDR3 nucleotides: TGTGCCAGCAGCTTGGCAGGCCAGCGGGGCACAGATACGCAGTATTTT.

This clonotype showed up many times. The rearrangement uses TRBV2 and TRBJ1-2, with D possibly matching TRBD1 (5 bases). The V end lost 7 bases, the J end lost 5 bases, and 17 bases lay between the germline ends. There are 14 residues in the CDR3. Germline V CDR1 and CDR2: SNHLY, FYNNEI. CDR3: CASTPPGQNYGYTF. DNA of the CDR3: TGTGCCAGCACCCCACCCGGACAAAATTATGGCTACACCTTC.

This chain uses TRBV7-3 with TRBJ1-5; D unresolved. Germline assignment: CDR1 SGHTA and CDR2 FQGTGA. Trimming left V 5 bases short and J 1 base short, with 12 bases between. The CDR3 contains 15 residues. The chain's CDR3 is CASSMDGGSNQPQHF. For the CDR3, the DNA is TGTGCCAGCAGCATGGACGGAGGAAGCAATCAGCCCCAGCATTTT.

The chain recombines TRBV30 with TRBJ1-5, with D possibly being TRBD1 (5 bases). Germline CDR1 GTSNPN, CDR2 SVGIG (reference sequence). The CDR3 length is 13 residues. V lost 1 base, J lost 7 bases, and 11 bases lay in between. CDR3 DNA sequence: TGTGCCTGGAGTGACGGACAACCACAGCCCCAGCATTTT. It specifies CAWSDGQPQPQHF. The entire variable domain, with the rest obtained from reference TRBV30 and TRBJ1-5, is as follows: SQTIHQWPATLVQPVGSPLSLECTVEGTSNPNLYWYRQAAGRGLQLLFYSVGIGQISSEVPQNLSASRPQDRQFILSSKKLLLSDSGFYLCAWSDGQPQPQHFGDGTRLSIL.

This clonotype was observed at least ten times. The chain combines TRBV20-1 with TRBJ1-2; TRBD1 matches at 12 bases. Germline lookup yields CDR1 DFQATT and CDR2 SNEGSKA (reference sequence). J was trimmed by 3 bases and V by 3 bases; bases with no gene match: 5. The CDR3 is 15 amino acids. The CDR3 loop reads CSASRGQGADYGYTF. The DNA for the CDR3 is TGCAGTGCTAGCCGGGGACAGGGGGCCGACTATGGCTACACCTTC.

This clonotype was observed many times. This chain uses TRBV4-1 with TRBJ2-7, with D uncertain. This CDR3 contains 14 residues. Germline lookup yields CDR1 MGHRA and CDR2 YSYEKL. V lost 1 base to trimming and J lost 3 bases, with 10 bases between them. Here the CDR3 reads CASSQVQLNYEQYF. As DNA, the CDR3 is TGCGCCAGCAGCCAAGTTCAATTAAACTACGAGCAGTACTTC.

This clonotype was seen many times. The chain couples TRBV5-8 to TRBJ1-5; 9 bases match TRBD1. Trimming removed 0 bases from V and 0 bases from J; junction bases left unmatched: 7. This CDR3 spans 18 amino acids. Looked up from germline, CDR1 is SGHTS and CDR2 is YDEGEE. The CDR3 spells CASSLDRDRALSNQPQHF. Here the CDR3 DNA reads TGTGCCAGCAGCTTGGATCGGGACAGGGCCCTTAGCAATCAGCCCCAGCATTTT.

The sample holds many counts of this clonotype. DNA for the CDR3: TGCAGCGTTGAAGACTCTGGACAGCTAAGGGCGAATACGCAGTATTTT. The encoded protein is CSVEDSGQLRANTQYF. The chain links TRBV29-1 to TRBJ2-3; a possible D gene is TRBD1 (6 bases). Germline CDR1 is SQVTM and CDR2 is ANQGSEA. The CDR3 is 16 amino acids. Trimming removed 0 bases from V and 7 bases from J, with 20 bases in between.

This clonotype was seen many times. This chain joins TRBV6-1 and TRBJ1-4; D is ambiguous. The CDR3 spans 15 residues. The germline V gene has CDR1 MNHNS and CDR2 SASEGT. The V end was cut by 2 bases, the J end by 8 bases, with 15 bases between. This CDR3 is CASSEIRPRGEKLFF. The CDR3 DNA follows: TGTGCCAGCAGTGAAATTCGGCCCCGGGGAGAAAAACTGTTTTTT.

This clonotype has a count of ten or more. V is TRBV6-2 or TRBV6-3 and J is TRBJ2-4, with D perhaps given as TRBD1 or TRBD2 (5 bases each). Germline CDR1 is MNHEY and CDR2 is SVGEGT. The CDR3 totals 13 residues. V lost 6 bases, J lost 10 bases, and 16 bases lay in between. The CDR3 nucleotides read TGTGCCAGCAGACCCTCCGCCAGGGAGATTCAGTACTTC. Amino acids: CASRPSAREIQYF.

The CDR3: CASSVRGTEAFF. CDR3 nucleotides: TGTGCCAGCAGTGTCAGGGGCACTGAAGCTTTCTTT. The chain uses TRBV6-1 and TRBJ1-1; TRBD1 might be the D (6 bases). This CDR3 comprises 12 residues. Germline V lookup: CDR1 MNHNS, CDR2 SASEGT. The germline V and J ends were trimmed by 4 bases and 4 bases, with 7 bases remaining between them.

This clonotype was observed at least ten times. V gene TRBV27 combines with J gene TRBJ2-1; 11 nucleotides match TRBD2. V trimming: 2 bases; J trimming: 4 bases; junction bases outside the gene matches: 4. The CDR3 has 16 residues. CDR1 is MNHEY and CDR2 is SMNVEV in the germline V gene (reference sequence). The CDR3 sequence is CASSLLAGGRYNEQFF. CDR3 DNA: TGTGCCAGCAGTTTACTAGCGGGAGGTCGATACAATGAGCAGTTCTTC.

This clonotype was seen at least ten times. This rearrangement joins TRBV10-3 to TRBJ2-5, with D possibly being TRBD1 (7 bases). The V end lost 5 bases, the J end lost 4 bases, and 17 bases lay between the germline ends. This CDR3 has 15 residues. Germline-derived CDR1 and CDR2 are ENHRY and SYGVKD. The chain's CDR3 is CAISPDREVGETQYF. The CDR3, as DNA: TGTGCCATCAGTCCCGACAGGGAGGTAGGAGAGACCCAGTACTTC.

This clonotype was picked up many times. CDR3 sequence: CASRETGGTDTQYF. CDR3 DNA sequence: TGTGCCAGCAGAGAGACAGGGGGAACAGATACGCAGTATTTT. This chain uses TRBV6-1 with TRBJ2-3, with 9 bases aligning to TRBD1. Germline V gene sequence: CDR1 MNHNS, CDR2 SASEGT. This CDR3 has 14 amino acids. Losses at the gene ends were 6 bases for V and 3 bases for J; bases not matched to a gene: 4.

In this sample, this clonotype turned up many times. The V gene is TRBV20-1, the J gene TRBJ2-1; 7 nucleotides match TRBD1. V lost 0 bases, J lost 7 bases, and 6 bases stayed unmatched. CDR3 size: 14 residues. CDR1 is DFQATT, CDR2 SNEGSKA, per germline (reference sequence). DNA of the CDR3: TGCAGTGCTAGAGATCCCAGGGGGTGGAATGAGCAGTTCTTC. Translated: CSARDPRGWNEQFF.

This clonotype came up many times. V and J are TRBV12-3 or TRBV12-4 and TRBJ2-1, with D perhaps given as TRBD1 or TRBD2 (5 bases each). The CDR3 runs 14 residues. Trimming pared 3 bases from V and 5 bases from J, leaving 11 bases between. The CDR3 bases are TGTGCCAGCAGTTTGAGGGGTTTGAACAATGAGCAGTTCTTC. Its protein is CASSLRGLNNEQFF.

The chain employs TRBV28 and TRBJ1-2; D unclear. Trimming cost V 3 bases and J 4 bases, with 12 bases left between them. Germline values: CDR1 MDHEN, CDR2 SYDVKM. The CDR3 covers 14 residues. The CDR3 nucleotides read TGTGCCAGCAGTTTTGGTTTGCTAGGCTATGGCTACACCTTC. This gives the protein CASSFGLLGYGYTF.

This clonotype showed up many times. The chain is built from TRBV12-3 or TRBV12-4 and TRBJ2-7; a possible D gene is TRBD2 (7 bases). This CDR3 comprises 14 residues. The ends were cut back, 7 bases at V and 0 bases at J, with 13 bases in the middle. The CDR3 nucleotides are TGTGCCAGCACCTCGGGGGGCTCCTCCTACGAGCAGTACTTC. This sequence encodes CASTSGGSSYEQYF.

This clonotype showed up many times. The chain is built from TRBV5-5 and TRBJ2-3, with TRBD1 identical over 7 bases. The CDR3 length is 15 residues. After removal of 4 bases from V and 2 bases from J, the junction contained 7 bases not matched to a gene. Germline V lookup: CDR1 SGHKS, CDR2 YYEKEE (reference sequence). CDR3 nucleotide sequence: TGTGCCAGCAGCGCCGGGACAGCGATCACAGATACGCAGTATTTT. Amino acid sequence: CASSAGTAITDTQYF.

This clonotype has a handful of counts. A much larger clone differs by one base, so this may be a read error. The chain has TRBV6-1 and TRBJ2-7, with no clear D. Trimming cost V 4 bases and J 1 base, with 11 bases left between them. The length of the CDR3 is 14 residues. CDR1 and CDR2 from the germline V gene are MNHNS and SASEGT. The CDR3 DNA reads as TGTGCCAGCAGTGCCTGGGCAGGATCCTACGAGCAGTACTTC. It encodes CASSAWAGSYEQYF.